This T cell receptor (beta chain) was captured by sequencing in a study of neurological immune-mediated disorders. Notes on the study in general: Phylogenetic grouping assigned the repertoires of 18 of 34 multiple sclerosis patients to a single related-CDR3 cluster, representing a possible signature. None of the CDR3 amino acid sequences of expanded clones recurred across subjects, suggesting private repertoires in all groups.

5'RACE generated cDNA with 10-nucleotide random UMIs. TCRdb independently ran MiXCR on the 5' RACE reads; one entry per CDR3 protein. The sample holds 24,000 or so distinct CDR3 sequences, about 2.6% seen once. The ends lost 0 bases at V and 2 bases at J; junction bases unmatched: 4. The CDR3 extends over 16 amino acids. CDR1 is SGHRS, CDR2 YFSETQ, per germline. This clonotype was detected many times. Its antigen remains unidentified. This receptor was taken from a woman in her forties or fifties with multiple sclerosis. The rearrangement joins TRBV5-1 to TRBJ2-3, with 9 bases that match TRBD1. Source material: PBMCs. CDR3 sequence: CASSLGQGVSTDTQYF. CDR3 nucleotide sequence: TGCGCCAGCAGCTTGGGACAGGGGGTTTCCACAGATACGCAGTATTTT.